This T cell receptor (beta chain) emerged from a study of OX40 agonist ivuxolimab in advanced cancers. Study as a whole: The patients received agonistic anti-OX40 (CD134) antibody ivuxolimab. Participants averaged about 60 years of age (range 23 to 79) and were approximately 81% male.

The V and J ends lost 6 bases and 8 bases respectively, with 26 bases between them. This CDR3 spans 17 amino acids. CDR1 WSHSY and CDR2 SAAADI come from the germline V gene. This clone is a singleton in its sample. Its antigen is not identified. Repertoires were generated with immunoSEQ multiplex PCR, while TCRdb's copy carries only in-frame clones and drops some. The data hold about 80,000 clones, with roughly 84% observed a single time. Study-level points and caveats: Among some nonresponders, normalized T-cell clonal expansion was also low.

The chain employs TRBV10-2 and TRBJ2-4; D might be TRBD1 or TRBD2, each matching 5 bases. The TCR comes from an adult with an advanced solid tumor such as melanoma, head and neck, liver or kidney cancer. This sample comprised CD4+ or CD8+ T cells sorted from blood, obtained in a trial of the OX40 agonist ivuxolimab. CDR3 DNA: TGCGCCAGCAGCCCGAAGGGAGAAGTGGGGCGAAGGGACATTCAGTACTTC. Translated, it gives CASSPKGEVGRRDIQYF.